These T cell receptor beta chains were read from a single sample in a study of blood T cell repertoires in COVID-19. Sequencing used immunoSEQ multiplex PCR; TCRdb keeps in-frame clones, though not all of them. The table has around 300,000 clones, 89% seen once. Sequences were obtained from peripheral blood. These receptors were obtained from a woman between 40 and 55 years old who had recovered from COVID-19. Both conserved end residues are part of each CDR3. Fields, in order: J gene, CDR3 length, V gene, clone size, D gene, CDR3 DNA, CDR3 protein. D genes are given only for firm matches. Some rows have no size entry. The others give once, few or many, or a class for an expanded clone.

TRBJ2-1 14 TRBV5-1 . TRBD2 TGCGCCAGCAGCTCTAGCGGGAGAGTGGGGGGGCAGTTCTTC CASSSSGRVGGQFF
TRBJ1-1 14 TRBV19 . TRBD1 TGTGCCAGTAGCAAGGGACAGCTGAACACTGAAGCTTTCTTT CASSKGQLNTEAFF
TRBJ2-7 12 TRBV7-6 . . TGTGCCAGCAGTCCGGGGGCCTACGAGCAGTACTTC CASSPGAYEQYF
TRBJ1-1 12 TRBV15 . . TGTGCCACCAGCAGACCTAATTTTGGAGCTTTCTTT CATSRPNFGAFF
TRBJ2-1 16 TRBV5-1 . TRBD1 TGCGCCAGCAGCTTGGGCGGGACAGGCCCTAGAGGTGAGCAGTTCTTC CASSLGGTGPRGEQFF
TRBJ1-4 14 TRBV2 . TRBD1 TGTGCCAGCAGCTTACGACAGGGTCTGGAAAAACTGTTTTTT CASSLRQGLEKLFF
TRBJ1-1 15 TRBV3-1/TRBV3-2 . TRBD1 TGTGCCAGCAGCCAAGTGACAGGGGTGGGCACTGAAGCTTTCTTT CASSQVTGVGTEAFF
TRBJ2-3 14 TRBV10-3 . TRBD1 TGTGCCATCCGGCAGGGGGATAGCACAGATACGCAGTATTTT CAIRQGDSTDTQYF
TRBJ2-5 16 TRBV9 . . TGTGCCAGCAGCGCAGTAGGGGGGGCCCTACAAGAGACCCAGTACTTC CASSAVGGALQETQYF
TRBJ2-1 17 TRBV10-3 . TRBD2 TGTGCCATCAGTGTGTCTAGCGGAGCACTATCCTACAATGAGCAGTTCTTC CAISVSSGALSYNEQFF
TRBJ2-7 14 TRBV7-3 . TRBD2 TGTGCCAGCAGCTTAATGGGGGGGACCTACGAGCAGTACTTC CASSLMGGTYEQYF
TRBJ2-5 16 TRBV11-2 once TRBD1 TGTGCCAGCAGCTTAGGGTCCCAGGGGGCGGGGGAGACCCAGTACTTC CASSLGSQGAGETQYF
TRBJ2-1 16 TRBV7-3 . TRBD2 TGTGCCAGCAGCTTAACTGAGCGGGAGCCTTACAATGAGCAGTTCTTC CASSLTEREPYNEQFF
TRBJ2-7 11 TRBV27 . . TGTGCCAGCAGTTCTCCCTACGAGCAGTACTTC CASSSPYEQYF
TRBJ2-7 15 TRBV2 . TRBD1 TGTGCCAGCATTCAAGACAGGGCCGACTTCTACGAGCAGTACTTC CASIQDRADFYEQYF
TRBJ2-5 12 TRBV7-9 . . TGTGCCAGCAGCTTAGGGCATGAGACCCAGTACTTC CASSLGHETQYF
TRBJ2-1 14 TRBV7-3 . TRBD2 TGTGCCAGCAGCTTATACCTAGCGGGAGGGGAGCAGTTCTTC CASSLYLAGGEQFF
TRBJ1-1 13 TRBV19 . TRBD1 TGTGCCAGTAGTCCCGGGACAGGGATTTGGGCTTTCTTT CASSPGTGIWAFF
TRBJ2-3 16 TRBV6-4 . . TGTGCCAGCAGTGAGAGGTGGCTTTCTAGCACAGATACGCAGTATTTT CASSERWLSSTDTQYF
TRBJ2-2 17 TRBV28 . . TGTGCCAGCAGTTTATTAAATTTGGGTTGGGCCACCGGGGAGCTGTTTTTT CASSLLNLGWATGELFF
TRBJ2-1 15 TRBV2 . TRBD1 TGTGCCAGCAGTGAAGAGGACAGGTCCTACAATGAGCAGTTCTTC CASSEEDRSYNEQFF
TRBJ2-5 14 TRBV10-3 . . TGTGCCATCAGTGAAGTCTCGCGGGGTCAGGCCCAGTACTTC CAISEVSRGQAQYF
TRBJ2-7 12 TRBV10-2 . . TGCGCCAGCAGTGTTACGGGCTACGAGCAGTACTTC CASSVTGYEQYF
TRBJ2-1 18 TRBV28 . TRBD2 TGTGCCAGCAGTGGGCCGGGACTAGCGGCGCTGGTTGACAATGAGCAGTTCTTC CASSGPGLAALVDNEQFF
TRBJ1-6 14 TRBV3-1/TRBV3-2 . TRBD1 TGTGCCAGCAGCGCGACAGGGGGCAGTTCACCCCTCCACTTT CASSATGGSSPLHF
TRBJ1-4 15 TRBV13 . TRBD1 TGTGCCAGCAGCTCCCGGGACAGGGCGGTGGAAAAACTGTTTTTT CASSSRDRAVEKLFF
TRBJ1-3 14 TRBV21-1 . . TGTGCCAGCAGCACAACGGTTGCTGGAAACACCATATATTTT CASSTTVAGNTIYF
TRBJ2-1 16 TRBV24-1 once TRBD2 TGTGCCACCAGTGACCGAGGGACTAGCGCATACAATGAGCAGTTCTTC CATSDRGTSAYNEQFF
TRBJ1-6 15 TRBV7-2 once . TGTGCCAGCAGCTTAGGCGGGGGCCAAAATTCACCCCTCCACTTT CASSLGGGQNSPLHF
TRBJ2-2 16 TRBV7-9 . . TGTGCCAGCAGCGGCCGACAGGACCTGAACACCGGGGAGCTGTTTTTT CASSGRQDLNTGELFF
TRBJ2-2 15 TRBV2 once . TGTGCCAGCAGTTTAGAACAGGGCATTAACGGGGAGCTGTTTTTT CASSLEQGINGELFF
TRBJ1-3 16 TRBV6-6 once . TGTGCCAGCAGTTTCGGGGACACTTCCTCTGGAAACACCATATATTTT CASSFGDTSSGNTIYF
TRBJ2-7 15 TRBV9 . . TGTGCCAGCAGCGTAGAGGCAGGCAGCTCCTACGAGCAGTACTTC CASSVEAGSSYEQYF
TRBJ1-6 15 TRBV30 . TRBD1 TGTGCCTGGAGGGAATCAGACAGGGTCGTTTCACCCCTCCACTTT CAWRESDRVVSPLHF
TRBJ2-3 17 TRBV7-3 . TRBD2 TGTGCCAGCAGCTTACCTGGGACTAGCGGGACTACAGATACGCAGTATTTT CASSLPGTSGTTDTQYF
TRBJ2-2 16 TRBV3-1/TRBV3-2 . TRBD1 TGTGCCAGCAGCCGGGGACAGGGGGAGGACACCGGGGAGCTGTTTTTT CASSRGQGEDTGELFF
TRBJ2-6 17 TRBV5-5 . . TGTGCCAGCAGCTTCGGGGAAATAGGGACTGGGGCCAACGTCCTGACTTTC CASSFGEIGTGANVLTF
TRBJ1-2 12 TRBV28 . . TGTGCCAGCAGTCCCGGGACATATGGCTACACCTTC CASSPGTYGYTF
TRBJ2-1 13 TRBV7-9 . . TGTGCCAGCAGCGGGAGGTCATACAATGAGCAGTTCTTC CASSGRSYNEQFF
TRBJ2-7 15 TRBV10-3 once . TGTGCCATCAGTGAGTCAACAATTTCTAGCGTTAGGCAGTACTTC CAISESTISSVRQYF